The rows below give T cell receptor beta chains drawn from one sample of a study of blood T cell repertoires in COVID-19. Measured with immunoSEQ multiplex PCR; TCRdb has only the in-frame clones, and not every one. The sample lists some 250,000 clones, 75% to 90% seen once, with nearly 2% in the top ten. Sequencing was done on a sample of peripheral blood. These receptors all stem from a man aged 25-40 years with active or convalescent COVID-19. CDR3s include the opening cysteine and the closing phenylalanine or tryptophan. D genes are given only for firm matches. Expanded clones are given a class, and other clones once, few, many or no size at all.

D gene	J gene	clone size	V gene	CDR3 protein	CDR3 DNA
NA	TRBJ2-7	NA	TRBV5-8	CASSPDSIGSYEQYF	TGTGCCAGCAGCCCGGACAGTATCGGGTCCTACGAGCAGTACTTC
NA	TRBJ1-1	few	TRBV6-2/TRBV6-3	CASSNPGGRNTEAFF	TGTGCCAGCAGTAACCCCGGTGGGAGGAACACTGAAGCTTTCTTT
TRBD2	TRBJ2-7	NA	TRBV19	CASSIGGGALNYEQYF	TGTGCCAGTAGTATAGGCGGGGGGGCACTTAACTACGAGCAGTACTTC
TRBD2	TRBJ2-3	once	TRBV27	CASSFTGGLPDTQYF	TGTGCCAGCAGTTTCACGGGGGGGCTCCCAGATACGCAGTATTTT
NA	TRBJ2-7	NA	TRBV2	CASSAWTDTYEQYF	TGTGCCAGCAGTGCTTGGACAGATACCTACGAGCAGTACTTC
NA	TRBJ1-1	NA	TRBV3-1/TRBV3-2	CASSQEGLRNTEAFF	TGTGCCAGCAGCCAAGAGGGACTCAGGAACACTGAAGCTTTCTTT
NA	TRBJ1-2	NA	TRBV4-3	CASSHLKGGFYGYTF	TGCGCCAGCAGCCACCTAAAGGGAGGGTTTTATGGCTACACCTTC
NA	TRBJ2-7	NA	TRBV11-2	CASSVRIEQYF	TGTGCCAGCAGCGTGAGAATCGAGCAGTACTTC
NA	TRBJ2-3	NA	TRBV4-2	CASSQEGGRITDTQYF	TGTGCCAGCAGCCAAGAAGGAGGGAGGATCACAGATACGCAGTATTTT
NA	TRBJ1-3	few	TRBV18	CASSQGQISGNTIYF	TGTGCCAGCTCCCAAGGACAGATCTCTGGAAACACCATATATTTT
TRBD1	TRBJ1-2	NA	TRBV4-3	CASSQDRDRGGDGYTF	TGCGCCAGCAGCCAAGATCGTGACAGGGGGGGGGATGGCTACACCTTC
NA	TRBJ1-2	NA	TRBV5-1	CASSLEGPTGYTF	TGCGCCAGCAGCTTGGAGGGGCCTACTGGCTACACCTTC
NA	TRBJ1-1	few	TRBV7-6	CASSLGFGGRNTEAFF	TGTGCCAGCAGCTTGGGGTTCGGGGGGCGCAACACTGAAGCTTTCTTT
NA	TRBJ2-2	NA	TRBV2	CASSEIGGEINTGELFF	TGTGCCAGCAGTGAAATTGGGGGCGAGATAAACACCGGGGAGCTGTTTTTT
TRBD1	TRBJ1-4	NA	TRBV5-4	CASSRNRDRFYATNEKLFF	TGTGCCAGCAGCCGGAACCGGGACAGATTTTACGCAACTAATGAAAAACTGTTTTTT
TRBD1	TRBJ2-7	once	TRBV3-1/TRBV3-2	CASSQVLGQGPNYEQYF	TGTGCCAGCAGCCAAGTGTTAGGACAGGGCCCCAACTACGAGCAGTACTTC
NA	TRBJ1-6	once	TRBV6-6	CASSYSSPGVGSPLHF	TGTGCCAGCAGTTACTCATCTCCGGGGGTTGGTTCACCCCTCCACTTT
NA	TRBJ2-5	NA	TRBV5-1	CASSLVLDQETQYF	TGCGCCAGCAGCTTGGTTCTAGACCAAGAGACCCAGTACTTC
NA	TRBJ1-1	NA	TRBV2	CASSRELNTEAFF	TGTGCCAGCAGTCGGGAACTGAACACTGAAGCTTTCTTT
NA	TRBJ1-3	NA	TRBV4-1	CASSQPGSSGNTIYF	TGCGCCAGCAGCCAGCCGGGGTCCTCTGGAAACACCATATATTTT
TRBD2	TRBJ2-5	NA	TRBV5-4	CASSTERGGGETQYF	TGTGCCAGCAGCACAGAGCGGGGGGGCGGAGAGACCCAGTACTTC
NA	TRBJ2-7	NA	TRBV10-1	CASSEAGRCDYEQYF	TGCGCCAGCAGTGAAGCAGGGCGTTGTGACTACGAGCAGTACTTC
TRBD1	TRBJ2-5	NA	TRBV5-1	CASSPGQDYEETQYF	TGCGCCAGCAGCCCGGGACAGGATTACGAGGAGACCCAGTACTTC
NA	TRBJ1-2	NA	TRBV30	CAWSVAGGYTF	TGTGCCTGGAGTGTGGCTGGCGGCTACACCTTC
TRBD2	TRBJ2-3	NA	TRBV27	CASSPTSGGPDTQYF	TGTGCCAGCAGTCCGACTAGCGGGGGACCCGATACGCAGTATTTT
TRBD1	TRBJ2-5	once	TRBV19	CASSDTGGETQYF	TGTGCCAGTAGCGATACAGGGGGGGAGACCCAGTACTTC
NA	TRBJ1-1	NA	TRBV5-4	CASSFGGAEAFF	TGTGCCAGCAGCTTTGGGGGCGCTGAAGCTTTCTTT
NA	TRBJ1-5	NA	TRBV21-1	CASTGTVSNQPQHF	TGTGCCAGCACAGGAACGGTTAGCAATCAGCCCCAGCATTTT
TRBD2	TRBJ2-1	NA	TRBV5-1	CASKGGGTSSARSYNEQFF	TGCGCCAGCAAGGGGGGTGGGACTAGCAGTGCGAGATCCTACAATGAGCAGTTCTTC
TRBD1	TRBJ1-3	once	TRBV2	CASRGTQGVPSTHPGNTIYF	TGTGCCAGCAGAGGGACACAGGGGGTACCTTCTACTCACCCTGGAAACACCATATATTTT
NA	TRBJ2-7	NA	TRBV3-1/TRBV3-2	CASSPGGWGLDSYEQYF	TGTGCCAGCAGCCCCGGTGGTTGGGGGCTCGATTCCTACGAGCAGTACTTC
NA	TRBJ1-2	NA	TRBV7-9	CASSLARGADGYTF	TGTGCCAGCAGCTTAGCTCGGGGGGCTGATGGCTACACCTTC
NA	TRBJ2-1	NA	TRBV6-2/TRBV6-3	CASSYGGAYNEQFF	TGTGCCAGCAGTTACGGGGGCGCCTACAATGAGCAGTTCTTC
NA	TRBJ1-5	NA	TRBV10-3	CAINDFNQPQHF	TGTGCCATCAACGACTTCAATCAGCCCCAGCATTTT
TRBD1	TRBJ1-1	few	TRBV5-8	CASSAGDSEAFF	TGTGCCAGCAGCGCAGGGGACAGTGAAGCTTTCTTT
TRBD1	TRBJ1-2	NA	TRBV2	CASSEFGQGANYGYTF	TGTGCCAGCAGTGAGTTCGGACAGGGCGCTAACTATGGCTACACCTTC
TRBD1	TRBJ2-2	NA	TRBV5-4	CASSYYRGTGELFF	TGTGCCAGCAGCTATTACAGGGGGACCGGGGAGCTGTTTTTT
NA	TRBJ2-1	NA	TRBV4-1	CASSQDQDGEGTYNEQFF	TGCGCCAGCAGCCAAGATCAGGACGGCGAGGGCACCTACAATGAGCAGTTCTTC
TRBD2	TRBJ2-1	once	TRBV5-1	CASSLVGGGVYNEQFF	TGCGCCAGCAGCTTGGTTGGCGGGGGTGTCTACAATGAGCAGTTCTTC
TRBD2	TRBJ2-5	NA	TRBV5-4	CASSLAGGSKETQYF	TGTGCCAGCAGCTTGGCGGGGGGTAGTAAAGAGACCCAGTACTTC
TRBD2	TRBJ2-5	NA	TRBV20-1	CSASPLAGGRQETQYF	TGCAGTGCTAGTCCCCTGGCGGGGGGCCGCCAAGAGACCCAGTACTTC
NA	TRBJ1-2	NA	TRBV7-5	CARSPVMSVCDGYTF	TGTGCCAGAAGCCCCGTGATGTCGGTTTGCGATGGCTACACCTTC
NA	TRBJ2-1	NA	TRBV15	CATSRDAGPSYNEQFF	TGTGCCACCAGCAGAGATGCGGGGCCCTCCTACAATGAGCAGTTCTTC
TRBD2	TRBJ2-7	NA	TRBV3-1/TRBV3-2	CASSQISGATSEQYF	TGTGCCAGCAGCCAAATTAGCGGGGCCACCTCCGAGCAGTACTTC
NA	TRBJ1-5	NA	TRBV11-2	CASSLQGNGNQPQHF	TGTGCCAGCAGCTTACAGGGAAACGGCAATCAGCCCCAGCATTTT
TRBD1	TRBJ2-3	NA	TRBV11-1	CASSPLTTGGWTQYF	TGTGCCAGCAGCCCACTGACCACAGGGGGATGGACGCAGTATTTT
TRBD1	TRBJ1-4	NA	TRBV18	CASRPGDRENEKLFF	TGTGCCAGCCGTCCTGGGGACAGGGAAAATGAAAAACTGTTTTTT
TRBD2	TRBJ2-5	NA	TRBV14	CASTLAGGETQYF	TGTGCCAGCACTCTAGCGGGTGGAGAGACCCAGTACTTC
TRBD2	TRBJ2-3	NA	TRBV18	CASSPGLAGLDYTDTQYF	TGTGCCAGCTCACCCGGGCTAGCGGGATTAGATTACACAGATACGCAGTATTTT
TRBD1	TRBJ1-2	NA	TRBV2	CASSVQGAGYGYTF	TGTGCCAGCAGTGTACAGGGGGCGGGCTATGGCTACACCTTC
TRBD1	TRBJ1-6	NA	TRBV6-6	CASRPGTAESPLHF	TGTGCCAGCAGGCCCGGGACAGCTGAGTCACCCCTCCACTTT
NA	TRBJ2-1	few	TRBV3-1/TRBV3-2	CASSQGPGVSEQFF	TGTGCCAGCAGCCAAGGGCCCGGGGTCTCTGAGCAGTTCTTC
NA	TRBJ1-2	NA	TRBV19	CASKSTGIYGYTF	TGTGCCAGTAAGTCAACAGGCATCTATGGCTACACCTTC
TRBD1	TRBJ1-3	NA	TRBV9	CASSDGRQGAGNTIYF	TGTGCCAGCAGCGACGGACGACAGGGGGCCGGCAACACCATATATTTT
NA	TRBJ1-1	NA	TRBV4-2	CASSQDGDEAFF	TGTGCCAGCAGCCAAGATGGAGATGAAGCTTTCTTT
TRBD1	TRBJ2-1	NA	TRBV5-1	CASSLEGQGYNEQFF	TGCGCCAGCAGCTTGGAGGGACAGGGGTACAATGAGCAGTTCTTC